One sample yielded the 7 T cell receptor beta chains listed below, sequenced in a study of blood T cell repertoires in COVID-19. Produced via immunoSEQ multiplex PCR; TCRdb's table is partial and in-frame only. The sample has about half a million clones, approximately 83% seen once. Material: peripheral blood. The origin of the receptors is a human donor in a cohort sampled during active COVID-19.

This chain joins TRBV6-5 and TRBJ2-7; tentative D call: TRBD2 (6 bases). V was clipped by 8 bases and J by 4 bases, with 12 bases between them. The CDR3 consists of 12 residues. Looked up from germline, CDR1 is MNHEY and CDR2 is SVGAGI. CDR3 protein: CASRDFSYEQYF. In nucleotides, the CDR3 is TGTGCCAGCCGGGACTTCTCTTACGAGCAGTACTTC.

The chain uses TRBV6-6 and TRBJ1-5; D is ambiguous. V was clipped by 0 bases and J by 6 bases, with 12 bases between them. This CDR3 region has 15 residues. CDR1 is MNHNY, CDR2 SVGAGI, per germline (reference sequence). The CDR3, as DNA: TGTGCCAGCAGTTACTCTGAATATGGGAGTCAGCCCCAGCATTTT. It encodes CASSYSEYGSQPQHF.

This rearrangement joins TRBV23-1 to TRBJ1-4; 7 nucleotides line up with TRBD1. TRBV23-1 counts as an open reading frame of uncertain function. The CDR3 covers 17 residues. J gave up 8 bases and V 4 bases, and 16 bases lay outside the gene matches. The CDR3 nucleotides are TGCGCCAGCAGTCTCGCTCCCCAGACAGGGTATAAGGAAAAACTGTTTTTT. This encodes CASSLAPQTGYKEKLFF.

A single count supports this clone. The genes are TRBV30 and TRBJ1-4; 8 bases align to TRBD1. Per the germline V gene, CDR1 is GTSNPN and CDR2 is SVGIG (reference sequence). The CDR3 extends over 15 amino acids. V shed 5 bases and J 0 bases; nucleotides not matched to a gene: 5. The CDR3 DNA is TGTGCCTGGGAGGGACAGGCCTCAACTAATGAAAAACTGTTTTTT. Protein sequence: CAWEGQASTNEKLFF.

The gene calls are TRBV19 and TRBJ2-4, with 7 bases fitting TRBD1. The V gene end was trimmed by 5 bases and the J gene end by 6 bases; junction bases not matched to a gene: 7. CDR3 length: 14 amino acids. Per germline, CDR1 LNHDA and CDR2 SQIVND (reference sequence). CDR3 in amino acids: CASSDGNRGNIQYF. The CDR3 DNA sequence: TGTGCCAGTAGTGATGGCAACAGGGGAAACATTCAGTACTTC.

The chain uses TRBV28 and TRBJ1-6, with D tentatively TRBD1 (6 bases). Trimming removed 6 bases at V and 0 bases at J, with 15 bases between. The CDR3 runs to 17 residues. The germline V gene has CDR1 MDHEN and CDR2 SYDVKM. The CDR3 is CASRIDRPSSYNSPLHF. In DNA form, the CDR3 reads TGTGCCAGCAGAATTGACAGGCCCAGCTCCTATAATTCACCCCTCCACTTT. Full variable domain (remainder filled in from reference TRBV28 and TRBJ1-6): DVKVTQSSRYLVKRTGEKVFLECVQDMDHENMFWYRQDPGLGLRLIYFSYDVKMKEKGDIPEGYSVSREKKERFSLILESASTNQTSMYLCASRIDRPSSYNSPLHFGNGTRLTVT.

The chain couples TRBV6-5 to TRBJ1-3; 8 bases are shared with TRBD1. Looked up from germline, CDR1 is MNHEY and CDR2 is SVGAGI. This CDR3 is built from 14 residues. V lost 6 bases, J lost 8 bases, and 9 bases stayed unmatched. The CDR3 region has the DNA TGTGCCAGCAGCGGGACGGCAGGGGGCGACACCATATATTTT. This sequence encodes CASSGTAGGDTIYF.